This T cell receptor beta chain was retrieved from a study of cytomegalovirus exposure and HLA in healthy donors. General study findings and limits: Looking again later, the authors saw that most CMV-associated TCR beta chains seemed HLA-restricted.

The PCR contained 60 Vbeta and 13 Jbeta primers. The table came from immunoSEQ multiplex PCR; TCRdb's copy has only in-frame clones and leaves some out. The sample lists 120,000 or so clones; roughly 80% were seen once. This clone was detected only a few times. Its antigen is unknown. This TCR was recovered from a woman aged 40 to 50 in good health and CMV-seronegative. Sequencing was done on a sample of PBMCs.

This CDR3 reads CASSLGGLANNEQFF. The CDR3 coding sequence is TGTGCCAGCAGCTTAGGGGGACTAGCCAACAATGAGCAGTTCTTC. The rearrangement links TRBV7-9 to TRBJ2-1, with TRBD2 matching over 9 bases. The CDR3 consists of 15 residues. Germline V CDR1 and CDR2: SEHNR, FQNEAQ (reference sequence). With 1 base clipped from V and 5 bases from J, the junction kept 3 bases outside the gene matches.